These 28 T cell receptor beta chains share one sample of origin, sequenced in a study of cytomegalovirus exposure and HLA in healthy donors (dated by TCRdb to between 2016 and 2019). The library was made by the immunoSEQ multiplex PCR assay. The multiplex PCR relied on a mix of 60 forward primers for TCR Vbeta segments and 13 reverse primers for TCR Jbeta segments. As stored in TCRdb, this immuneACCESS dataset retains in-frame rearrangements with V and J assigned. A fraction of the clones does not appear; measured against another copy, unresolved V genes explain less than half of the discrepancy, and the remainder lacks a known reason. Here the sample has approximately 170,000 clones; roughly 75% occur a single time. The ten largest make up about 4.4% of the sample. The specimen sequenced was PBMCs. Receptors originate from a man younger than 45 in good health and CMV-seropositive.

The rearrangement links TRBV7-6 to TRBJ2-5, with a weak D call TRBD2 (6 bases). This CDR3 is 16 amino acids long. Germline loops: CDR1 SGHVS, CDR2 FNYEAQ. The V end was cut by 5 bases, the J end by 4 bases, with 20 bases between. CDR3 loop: CASSRYLGGEGETQYF. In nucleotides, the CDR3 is TGTGCCAGCAGCCGCTATTTGGGAGGCGAGGGAGAGACCCAGTACTTC.

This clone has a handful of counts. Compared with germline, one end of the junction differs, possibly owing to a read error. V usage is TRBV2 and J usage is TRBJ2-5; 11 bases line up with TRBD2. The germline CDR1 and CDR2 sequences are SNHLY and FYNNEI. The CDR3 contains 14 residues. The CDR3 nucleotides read TGTGCCAGCACTGAAGGACTAGCGGGCGAGACCCAGTACTTC. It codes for CASTEGLAGETQYF.

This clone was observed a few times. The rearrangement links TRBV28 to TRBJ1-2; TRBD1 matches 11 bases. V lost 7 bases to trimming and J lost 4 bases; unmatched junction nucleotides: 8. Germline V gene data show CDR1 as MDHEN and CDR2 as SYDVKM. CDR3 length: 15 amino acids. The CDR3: CASTLGTGGAYGYTF. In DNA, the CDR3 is TGTGCCAGCACCTTAGGGACAGGGGGGGCCTATGGCTACACCTTC.

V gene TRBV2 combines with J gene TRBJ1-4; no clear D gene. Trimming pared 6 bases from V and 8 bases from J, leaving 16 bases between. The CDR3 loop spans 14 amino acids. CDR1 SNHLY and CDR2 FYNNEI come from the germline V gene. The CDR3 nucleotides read TGTGCCAGCAGACCCTCTGGAGGCGTGGAAAAACTGTTTTTT. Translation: CASRPSGGVEKLFF.

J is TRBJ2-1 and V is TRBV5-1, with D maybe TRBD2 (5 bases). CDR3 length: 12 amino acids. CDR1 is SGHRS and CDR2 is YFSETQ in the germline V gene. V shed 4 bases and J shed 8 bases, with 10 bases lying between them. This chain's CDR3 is CASSLADYEQFF. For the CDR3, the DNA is TGCGCCAGCAGCCTAGCCGACTATGAGCAGTTCTTC.

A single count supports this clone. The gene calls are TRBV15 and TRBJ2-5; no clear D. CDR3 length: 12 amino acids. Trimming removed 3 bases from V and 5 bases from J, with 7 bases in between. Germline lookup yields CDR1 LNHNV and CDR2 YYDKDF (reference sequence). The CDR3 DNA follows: TGTGCCACCAGCAGCACTACGGAGACCCAGTACTTC. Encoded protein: CATSSTTETQYF.

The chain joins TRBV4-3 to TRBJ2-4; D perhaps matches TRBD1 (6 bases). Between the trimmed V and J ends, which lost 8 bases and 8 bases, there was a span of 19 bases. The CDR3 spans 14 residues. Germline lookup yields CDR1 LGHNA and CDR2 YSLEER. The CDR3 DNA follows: TGCGCCAGCGGCTCCGGTGGACCAGGGGACATTCAGTACTTC. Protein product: CASGSGGPGDIQYF.

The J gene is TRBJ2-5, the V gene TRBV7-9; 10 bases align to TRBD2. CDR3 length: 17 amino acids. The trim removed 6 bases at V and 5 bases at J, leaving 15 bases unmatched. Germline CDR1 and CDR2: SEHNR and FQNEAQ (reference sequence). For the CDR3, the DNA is TGTGCCAGCAGTCCCCTTCTCGCTAGCGGGAGTGGGGAGACCCAGTACTTC. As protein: CASSPLLASGSGETQYF.

CDR3: CASSQDLANTGELFF. CDR3 sequence (DNA): TGCGCCAGCAGCCAAGATCTAGCGAACACCGGGGAGCTGTTTTTT. The V call is TRBV4-3, the J call TRBJ2-2; D gene unclear. The CDR3 is 15 residues long. The V end was cut by 0 bases, the J end by 0 bases, with 5 bases between. CDR1 and CDR2 from the germline V gene are LGHNA and YSLEER.

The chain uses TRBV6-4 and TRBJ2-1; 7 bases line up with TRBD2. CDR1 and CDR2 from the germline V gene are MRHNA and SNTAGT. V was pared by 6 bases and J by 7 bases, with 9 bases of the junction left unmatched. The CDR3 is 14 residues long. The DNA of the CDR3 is TGTGCCAGCAGCAAGGAGGGAGGGATAAATGAGCAGTTCTTC. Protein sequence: CASSKEGGINEQFF.

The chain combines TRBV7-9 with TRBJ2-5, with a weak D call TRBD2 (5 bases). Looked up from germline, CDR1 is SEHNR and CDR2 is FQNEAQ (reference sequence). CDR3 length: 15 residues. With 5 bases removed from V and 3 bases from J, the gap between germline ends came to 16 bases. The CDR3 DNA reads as TGTGCCAGCAGCAGATCCACGGGGTACGAAGAGACCCAGTACTTC. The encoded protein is CASSRSTGYEETQYF. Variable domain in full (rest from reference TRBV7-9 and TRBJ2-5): DTGVSQNPRHKITKRGQNVTFRCDPISEHNRLYWYRQTLGQGPEFLTYFQNEAQLEKSRLLSDRFSAERPKGSFSTLEIQRTEQGDSAMYLCASSRSTGYEETQYFGPGTRLLVL.

The DNA of the CDR3 is TGCAGCGGGCGACAGGGGGCGCGCACTGAAGCTTTCTTT. Translating it yields CSGRQGARTEAFF. The chain is built from TRBV29-1 and TRBJ1-1, with 10 bases lining up with TRBD1. V was clipped by 7 bases and J by 4 bases; unmatched bases: 6. CDR3 length equals 13 residues. Germline V gives CDR1 SQVTM, CDR2 ANQGSEA.

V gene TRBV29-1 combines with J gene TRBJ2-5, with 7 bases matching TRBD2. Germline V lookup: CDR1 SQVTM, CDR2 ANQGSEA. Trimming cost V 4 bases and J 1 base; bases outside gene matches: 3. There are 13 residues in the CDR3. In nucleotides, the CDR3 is TGCAGCGTTGTTGGGGGGGGCCAAGAGACCCAGTACTTC. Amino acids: CSVVGGGQETQYF.

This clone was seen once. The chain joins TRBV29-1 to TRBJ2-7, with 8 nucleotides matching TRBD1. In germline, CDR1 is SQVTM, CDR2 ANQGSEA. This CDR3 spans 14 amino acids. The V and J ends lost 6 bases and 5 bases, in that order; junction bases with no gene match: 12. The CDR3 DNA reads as TGCAGCGTGCCACGGACAGGGACCCTTGACGAGCAGTACTTC. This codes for CSVPRTGTLDEQYF.

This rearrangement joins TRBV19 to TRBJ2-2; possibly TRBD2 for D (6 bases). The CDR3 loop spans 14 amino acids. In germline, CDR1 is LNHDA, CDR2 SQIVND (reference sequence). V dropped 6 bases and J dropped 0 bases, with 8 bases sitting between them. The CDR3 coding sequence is TGTGCCAGTAGACGCGGGGCGAACACCGGGGAGCTGTTTTTT. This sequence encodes CASRRGANTGELFF.

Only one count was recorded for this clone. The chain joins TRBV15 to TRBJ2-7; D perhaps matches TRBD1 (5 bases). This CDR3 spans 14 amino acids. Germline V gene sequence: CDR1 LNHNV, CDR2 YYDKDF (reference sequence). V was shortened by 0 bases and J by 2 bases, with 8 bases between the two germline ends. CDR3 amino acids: CATSRDTGPYEQYF. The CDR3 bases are TGTGCCACCAGCAGAGATACAGGCCCCTACGAGCAGTACTTC.

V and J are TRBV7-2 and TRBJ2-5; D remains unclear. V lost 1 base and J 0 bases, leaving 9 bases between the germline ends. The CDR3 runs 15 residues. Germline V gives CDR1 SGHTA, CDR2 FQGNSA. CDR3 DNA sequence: TGTGCCAGCAGCTTAGGGGTCAGGTACCAAGAGACCCAGTACTTC. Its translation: CASSLGVRYQETQYF. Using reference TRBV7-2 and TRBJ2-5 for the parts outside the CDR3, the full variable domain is GAGVSQSPSNKVTEKGKDVELRCDPISGHTALYWYRQSLGQGLEFLIYFQGNSAPDKSGLPSDRFSAERTGGSVSTLTIQRTQQEDSAVYLCASSLGVRYQETQYFGPGTRLLVL.

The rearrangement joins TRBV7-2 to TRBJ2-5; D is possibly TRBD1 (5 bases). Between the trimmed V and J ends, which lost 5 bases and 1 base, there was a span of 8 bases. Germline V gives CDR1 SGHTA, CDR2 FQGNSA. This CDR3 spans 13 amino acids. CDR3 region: CASSTGPQETQYF. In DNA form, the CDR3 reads TGTGCCAGCAGCACAGGACCCCAAGAGACCCAGTACTTC.

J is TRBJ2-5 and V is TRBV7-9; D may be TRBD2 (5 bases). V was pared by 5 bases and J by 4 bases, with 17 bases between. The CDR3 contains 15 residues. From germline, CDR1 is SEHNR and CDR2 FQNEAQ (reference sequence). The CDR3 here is CASSRKLWESETQYF. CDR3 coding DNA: TGTGCCAGCAGCCGCAAACTCTGGGAGTCAGAGACCCAGTACTTC.

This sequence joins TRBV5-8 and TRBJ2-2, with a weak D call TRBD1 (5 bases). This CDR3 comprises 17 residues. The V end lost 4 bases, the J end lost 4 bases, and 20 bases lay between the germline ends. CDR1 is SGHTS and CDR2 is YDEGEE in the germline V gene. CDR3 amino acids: CASSTGRATGGTGELFF. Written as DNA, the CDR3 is TGTGCCAGCAGCACAGGAAGAGCGACTGGTGGCACCGGGGAGCTGTTTTTT.

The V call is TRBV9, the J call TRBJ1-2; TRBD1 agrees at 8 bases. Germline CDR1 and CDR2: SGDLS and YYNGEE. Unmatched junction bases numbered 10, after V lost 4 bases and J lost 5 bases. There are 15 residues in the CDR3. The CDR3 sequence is CASSTTDRGLYGYTF. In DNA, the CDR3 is TGTGCCAGCAGCACAACCGACAGGGGACTGTATGGCTACACCTTC.

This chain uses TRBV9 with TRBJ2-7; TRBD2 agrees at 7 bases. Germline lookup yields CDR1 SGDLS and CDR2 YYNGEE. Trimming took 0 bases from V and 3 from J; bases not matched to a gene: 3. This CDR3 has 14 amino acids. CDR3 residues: CASSVGGGGYEQYF. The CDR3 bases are TGTGCCAGCAGCGTAGGCGGGGGAGGCTACGAGCAGTACTTC.

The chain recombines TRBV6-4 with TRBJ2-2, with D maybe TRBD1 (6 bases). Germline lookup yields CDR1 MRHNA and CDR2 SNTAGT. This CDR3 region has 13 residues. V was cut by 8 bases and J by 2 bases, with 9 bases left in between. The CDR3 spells CASRQENTGELFF. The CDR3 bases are TGTGCCAGCCGACAGGAAAACACCGGGGAGCTGTTTTTT.

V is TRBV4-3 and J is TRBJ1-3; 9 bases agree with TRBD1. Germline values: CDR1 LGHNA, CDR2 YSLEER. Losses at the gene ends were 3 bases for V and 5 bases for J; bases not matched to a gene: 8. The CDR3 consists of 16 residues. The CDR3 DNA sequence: TGCGCCAGCAGCCACGAAAAGGGGACAGGGAGAAACACCATATATTTT. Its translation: CASSHEKGTGRNTIYF.

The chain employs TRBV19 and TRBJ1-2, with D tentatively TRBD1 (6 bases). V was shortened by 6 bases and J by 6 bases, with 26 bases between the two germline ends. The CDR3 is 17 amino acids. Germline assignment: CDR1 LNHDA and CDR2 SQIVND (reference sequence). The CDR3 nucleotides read TGTGCCAGTAGCCCCATTGATGGGCTACAGGGTTCGGATGGCTACACCTTC. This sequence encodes CASSPIDGLQGSDGYTF.

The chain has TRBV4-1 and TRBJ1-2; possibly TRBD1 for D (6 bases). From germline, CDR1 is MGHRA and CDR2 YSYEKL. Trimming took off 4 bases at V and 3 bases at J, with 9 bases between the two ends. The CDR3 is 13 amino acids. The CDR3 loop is CASSLNRDYGYTF. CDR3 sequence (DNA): TGCGCCAGCAGCCTGAACAGGGACTATGGCTACACCTTC.

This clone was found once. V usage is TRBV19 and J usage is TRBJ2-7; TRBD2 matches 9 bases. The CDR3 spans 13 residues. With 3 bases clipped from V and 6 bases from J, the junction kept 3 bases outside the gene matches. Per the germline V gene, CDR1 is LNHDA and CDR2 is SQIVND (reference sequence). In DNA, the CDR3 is TGTGCCAGTAGTATTCCAGCGGGAGGCGAGCAGTACTTC. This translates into CASSIPAGGEQYF. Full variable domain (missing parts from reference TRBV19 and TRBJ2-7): DGGITQSPKYLFRKEGQNVTLSCEQNLNHDAMYWYRQDPGQGLRLIYYSQIVNDFQKGDIAEGYSVSREKKESFPLTVTSAQKNPTAFYLCASSIPAGGEQYFGPGTRLTVT.

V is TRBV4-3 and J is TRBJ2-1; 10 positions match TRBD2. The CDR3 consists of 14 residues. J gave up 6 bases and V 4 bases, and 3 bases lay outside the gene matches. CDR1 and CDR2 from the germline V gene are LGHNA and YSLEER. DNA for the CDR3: TGCGCCAGCAGCCTGGGACTAGCGAGCAATGAGCAGTTCTTC. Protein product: CASSLGLASNEQFF.